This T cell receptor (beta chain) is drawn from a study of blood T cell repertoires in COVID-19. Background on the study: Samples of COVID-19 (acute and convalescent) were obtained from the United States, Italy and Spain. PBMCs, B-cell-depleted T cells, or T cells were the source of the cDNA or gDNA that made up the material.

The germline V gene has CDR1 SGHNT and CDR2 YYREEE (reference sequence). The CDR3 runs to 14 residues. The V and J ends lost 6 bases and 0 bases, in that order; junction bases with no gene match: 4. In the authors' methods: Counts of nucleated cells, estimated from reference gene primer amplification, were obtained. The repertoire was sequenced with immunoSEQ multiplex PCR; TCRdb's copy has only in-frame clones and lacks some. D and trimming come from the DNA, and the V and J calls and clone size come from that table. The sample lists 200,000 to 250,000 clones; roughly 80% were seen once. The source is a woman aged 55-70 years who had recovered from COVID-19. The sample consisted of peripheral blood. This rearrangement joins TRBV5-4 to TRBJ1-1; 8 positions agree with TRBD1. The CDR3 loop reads CASTSGQVNTEAFF. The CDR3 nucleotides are TGTGCCAGCACCTCGGGACAGGTGAACACTGAAGCTTTCTTT.